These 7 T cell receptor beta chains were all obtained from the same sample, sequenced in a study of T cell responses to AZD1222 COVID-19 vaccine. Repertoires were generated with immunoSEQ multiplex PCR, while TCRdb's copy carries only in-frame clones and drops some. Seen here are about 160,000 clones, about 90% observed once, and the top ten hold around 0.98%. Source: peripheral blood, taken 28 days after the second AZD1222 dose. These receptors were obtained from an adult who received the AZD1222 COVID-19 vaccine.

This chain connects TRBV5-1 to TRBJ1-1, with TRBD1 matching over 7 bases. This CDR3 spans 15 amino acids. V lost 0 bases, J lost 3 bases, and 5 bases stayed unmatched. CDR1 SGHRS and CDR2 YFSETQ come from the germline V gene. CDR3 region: CASSLVAGGDTEAFF. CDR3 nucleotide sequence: TGCGCCAGCAGCTTGGTAGCAGGGGGTGACACTGAAGCTTTCTTT.

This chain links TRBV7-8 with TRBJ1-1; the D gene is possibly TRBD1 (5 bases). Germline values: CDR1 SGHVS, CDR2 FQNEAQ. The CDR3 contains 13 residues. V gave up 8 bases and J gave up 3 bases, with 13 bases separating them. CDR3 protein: CASGDGAYTEAFF. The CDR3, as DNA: TGTGCCAGCGGGGATGGGGCGTACACTGAAGCTTTCTTT.

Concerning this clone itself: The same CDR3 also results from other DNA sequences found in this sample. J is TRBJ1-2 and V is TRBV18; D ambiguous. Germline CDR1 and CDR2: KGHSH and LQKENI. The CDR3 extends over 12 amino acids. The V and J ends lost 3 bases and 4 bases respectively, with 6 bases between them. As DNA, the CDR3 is TGTGCCAGCTCACCGCCTGGCTATGGCTACACCTTC. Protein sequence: CASSPPGYGYTF.

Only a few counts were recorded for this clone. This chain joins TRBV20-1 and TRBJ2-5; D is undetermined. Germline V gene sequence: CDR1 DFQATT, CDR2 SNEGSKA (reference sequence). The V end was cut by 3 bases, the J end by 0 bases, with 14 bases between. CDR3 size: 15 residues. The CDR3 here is CSASLPGGYQETQYF. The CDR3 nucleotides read TGCAGTGCTAGTCTGCCGGGTGGGTACCAAGAGACCCAGTACTTC.

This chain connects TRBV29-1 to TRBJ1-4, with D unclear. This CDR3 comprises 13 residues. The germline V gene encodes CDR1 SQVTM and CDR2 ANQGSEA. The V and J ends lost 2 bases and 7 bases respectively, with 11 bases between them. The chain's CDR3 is CSVEHTRGEKLFF. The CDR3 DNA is TGCAGCGTTGAACACACTCGGGGTGAAAAACTGTTTTTT.

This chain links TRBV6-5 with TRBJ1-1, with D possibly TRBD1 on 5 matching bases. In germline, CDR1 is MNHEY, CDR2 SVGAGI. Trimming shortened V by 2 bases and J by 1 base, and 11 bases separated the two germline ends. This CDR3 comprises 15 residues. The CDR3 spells CASSYPQGRNTEAFF. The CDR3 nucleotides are TGTGCCAGCAGTTACCCCCAGGGAAGGAACACTGAAGCTTTCTTT.

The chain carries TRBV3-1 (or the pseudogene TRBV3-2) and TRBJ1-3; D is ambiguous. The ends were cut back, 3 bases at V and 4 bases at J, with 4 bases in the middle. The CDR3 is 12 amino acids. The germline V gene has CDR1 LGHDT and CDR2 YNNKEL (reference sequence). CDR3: CASSQQGNTIYF. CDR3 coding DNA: TGTGCCAGCAGCCAGCAAGGAAACACCATATATTTT.